Listed here is a single TCR beta chain. This record comes from a study of beta chain features in type 1 diabetes. Germline V gene sequence: CDR1 SQVTM, CDR2 ANQGSEA. J lost 4 bases, V lost 7 bases, and 9 bases had no gene match. This CDR3 comprises 14 residues. As every portion of the isolated RNA was reverse transcribed, the sequencing read expressed TCRB transcripts. Assay used: immunoSEQ multiplex PCR; TCRdb lists only in-frame clones, some missing. Of around 250,000 clones listed, about 71% were seen once; the top ten hold approximately 0.053%. Material for sequencing was naive CD4+ T cells from blood. The V gene is TRBV29-1, the J gene TRBJ2-1, with 8 bases identical to TRBD1. The receptor's source is a man aged 25 to 40 in good health. CDR3 sequence (DNA): TGCAGCGCTAAACGACAGGGGAGATACAATGAGCAGTTCTTC. Translating it yields CSAKRQGRYNEQFF.